This is a list of T cell receptor beta chains from one sample in a study of Ad26.COV2.S vaccination and SARS-CoV-2 variants. TCRdb keeps only in-frame clones here, not all; method: immunoSEQ multiplex PCR. The sample lists about 350,000 clones, roughly 87% occurring once. The source was peripheral blood, collected in a trial of Ad26.COV2.S vaccine versus placebo. The receptors were sampled from a person aged 18-60 years who received the Ad26.COV2.S COVID-19 vaccine or a placebo. CDR3s include the opening cysteine and the closing phenylalanine or tryptophan. A D gene is named only where the DNA matches it firmly. The size entry is marked missing in some rows and otherwise reads once, few, many or a size class.

j_gene	v_gene	abundance	d_gene	CDR3nt	CDR3aa
TRBJ1-1	TRBV30	NA	NA	TGTGCCTGGAGTGTACGGAGGGGCACTGAAGCTTTCTTT	CAWSVRRGTEAFF
TRBJ1-2	TRBV11-2	NA	NA	TGTGCCAGCAGCTTCAAGGAAGACTATGGCTACACCTTC	CASSFKEDYGYTF
TRBJ1-2	TRBV7-9	NA	TRBD1	TGTGCCAGCAGCTCAGCCGGGACAGACTATGGCTACACCTTC	CASSSAGTDYGYTF
TRBJ2-7	TRBV18	NA	NA	TGTGCCAGCTCACCAGGGACCGTGGACGAGCAGTACTTC	CASSPGTVDEQYF
TRBJ2-7	TRBV7-2	once	NA	TGTGCCAGCAGCCCTATGGACAGTACCTACGAGCAGTACTTC	CASSPMDSTYEQYF
TRBJ2-3	TRBV4-3	few	TRBD2	TGCGCCAGCAGCCAAGATATAAGCGGGGGGACCACAGATACGCAGTATTTT	CASSQDISGGTTDTQYF
TRBJ1-2	TRBV5-4	NA	TRBD1	TGTGCCAGCAGCGACGGGACAGGGAGGTATGGCTACACCTTC	CASSDGTGRYGYTF
TRBJ2-5	TRBV5-1	NA	NA	TGCGCCAGCAGCGGCCAGGGCTCTTTAATGGAAGAGACCCAGTACTTC	CASSGQGSLMEETQYF
TRBJ2-7	TRBV29-1	NA	NA	TGCAGCGTTGAAGAGCCCCCCAGCGAGCAGTACTTC	CSVEEPPSEQYF
TRBJ2-1	TRBV7-3	NA	NA	TGTGCCAGCAGCCGCGGGGGACAGGACTACAATGAGCAGTTCTTC	CASSRGGQDYNEQFF
TRBJ1-1	TRBV4-1	NA	NA	TGCGCCAGCAGCCGAACCGGGACTGTAGCTTTCTTT	CASSRTGTVAFF
TRBJ2-6	TRBV6-5	NA	NA	TGTGCCAGCACAGACAACACTGGGGCCAACGTCCTGACTTTC	CASTDNTGANVLTF
TRBJ1-4	TRBV4-1	few	TRBD1	TGCGCCAGCAGCCAAGGGACAGGGGGAACTAATGAAAAACTGTTTTTT	CASSQGTGGTNEKLFF
TRBJ2-3	TRBV27	NA	TRBD2	TGTGCCAGCACTCAAAGGCGGGGGGCCGCAGATACGCAGTATTTT	CASTQRRGAADTQYF
TRBJ2-1	TRBV25-1	NA	TRBD1	TGTGCCAGCACCAAGTCGGGACAGATCAATGAGCAGTTCTTC	CASTKSGQINEQFF
TRBJ1-2	TRBV14	NA	NA	TGTGCCAGCAGCCCCCGGCCGACAGCTTATGGCTACACCTTC	CASSPRPTAYGYTF
TRBJ1-1	TRBV4-1	NA	NA	TGCGCCAGCAGAGGCCGGGAAGCTTTCTTT	CASRGREAFF
TRBJ2-7	TRBV7-8	NA	TRBD2	TGTGCCAGCAGTGGGACTAGCGGGGGGTGGCATCGCTACGAGCAGTACTTC	CASSGTSGGWHRYEQYF
TRBJ1-2	TRBV14	NA	TRBD1	TGTGCCAGCAGCTCCTGGACAGGGGGCGATTATGGCTACACCTTC	CASSSWTGGDYGYTF
TRBJ1-5	TRBV12-2	NA	NA	TGTGCAAGTCGCTTAAGATTTAGGAAAGGAGGCAATCAGCCCCAGCATTTT	CASRLRFRKGGNQPQHF
TRBJ2-7	TRBV5-4	NA	TRBD2	TGTGCCAGCAGCCGTCCGGGGACTAACTCCTACGAGCAGTACTTC	CASSRPGTNSYEQYF
TRBJ1-1	TRBV7-9	few	TRBD1	TGTGCCAGCAGCTTAGTGGGCAGGGGGCACACTGAAGCTTTCTTT	CASSLVGRGHTEAFF
TRBJ2-7	TRBV2	NA	TRBD1	TGTGCCACCCACGACAGGGAAAGCTCCTACGAGCAGTACTTC	CATHDRESSYEQYF
TRBJ2-4	TRBV29-1	NA	NA	TGCAGCGTTGAACCCCTGGAGAACATTCAGTACTTC	CSVEPLENIQYF
TRBJ2-4	TRBV25-1	NA	NA	TGTGCCAGCAGTCTCAGGGGTCCAGAAAACATTCAGTACTTC	CASSLRGPENIQYF
TRBJ2-1	TRBV3-1/TRBV3-2	NA	TRBD1	TGTGCCAGCAGCCATTCGACAGGGGAGGCTTTCTTC	CASSHSTGEAFF
TRBJ1-5	TRBV9	NA	TRBD1	TGTGCCAGCAGCGAGGGGGACAGGGTTAGGGGTCAGCCCCAGCATTTT	CASSEGDRVRGQPQHF
TRBJ1-2	TRBV6-5	NA	NA	TGTGCCAGCAGTTACCTAAAAGGTGGCTACACCTTC	CASSYLKGGYTF
TRBJ2-3	TRBV5-1	NA	NA	TGCGCCAGCAGCTTGTGGAGTCGGCAACTTCGGGGAGCCCGCACAGATACGCAGTATTTT	CASSLWSRQLRGARTDTQYF